This T cell receptor beta chain was found in a study of shared T cell receptors in the human thymus. Method: immunoSEQ multiplex PCR; TCRdb's copy keeps in-frame clones and lacks some. The sample contains around 340,000 clones, 95% of which appear only once. The CDR3 runs to 15 residues. Germline-derived CDR1 and CDR2 are SEHNR and FQNEAQ (reference sequence). Trimming stripped 0 bases from V and 3 bases from J, with 11 bases between. The sequenced sample consisted of thymocytes. The receptor comes from a human donor. The chain joins TRBV7-9 to TRBJ2-5; D perhaps matches TRBD1 (5 bases). The CDR3 coding sequence is TGTGCCAGCAGCTTAGCGATGGGGCGAGAAGAGACCCAGTACTTC. Residues: CASSLAMGREETQYF.